This T cell receptor (beta chain) was retrieved from a study of T-cell reconstitution after alpha-beta-depleted transplantation in children. Study observations and caveats: It was reported that alpha-beta T cells came from several hundred expanded graft clones (about two months after transplant). At day 60, the high TCRbeta diversity found in some patients originated from recipient T cells and thymic progenitors that had survived.

The authors prepared the TCRbeta library with unique molecular identifiers. TCRdb itself ran the PCR reads through MiXCR, one entry per CDR3 protein. The sample lists 540,000 or so distinct CDR3 sequences; approximately 22% were seen once. This clonotype occurred many times. Its antigen is unidentified. The CDR3 sequence is 14 residues long. Trimming removed 4 bases at V and 3 bases at J, with 9 bases between. Germline CDR1 KGHDR, CDR2 SFDVKD. The sequence was obtained from a boy in the first two years of life who had a stem cell transplant for acute myeloid leukemia, so the T cells may come from the graft donor. V and J are TRBV24-1 and TRBJ2-1; weak D call: TRBD1 (6 bases). Sequencing was performed on PBMCs, mostly from graft donor cells, taken 360 days after TCRalphabeta/CD19-depleted stem cell transplant. The CDR3 is CATSEGTYYNEQFF. The DNA for the CDR3 is TGTGCCACCAGTGAGGGGACATACTACAATGAGCAGTTCTTC.